The 22 T cell receptor beta chains below all came from one sample that was sequenced in a study of cytomegalovirus exposure and HLA in healthy donors. This PCR relied on a set of 60 Vbeta primers and 13 Jbeta primers. Produced via immunoSEQ multiplex PCR; TCRdb's table is partial and in-frame only. The sample includes 98,000 or so clones, around 80% of them seen just once. What was sequenced was PBMCs. The receptors derive from a woman between 35 and 50 years old in good health and CMV-seronegative.

This clone was counted between two and nine times. The chain links TRBV19 to TRBJ1-4, with no clear D. The V and J ends lost 4 bases and 6 bases respectively, with 12 bases between them. Germline lookup yields CDR1 LNHDA and CDR2 SQIVND (reference sequence). The CDR3 is 14 amino acids. As DNA, the CDR3 is TGTGCCAGTAGTACCGACATGGGTGATGAAAAACTGTTTTTT. Protein sequence: CASSTDMGDEKLFF.

This chain uses TRBV7-3 with TRBJ1-2, with a tentative D call TRBD1 (6 bases). CDR1 and CDR2 from the germline V gene are SGHTA and FQGTGA. V was clipped by 1 base and J by 7 bases, with 13 bases between them. The CDR3 has 14 residues. The CDR3 protein is CASSLMGRGSGYTF. The CDR3, as DNA: TGTGCCAGCAGCTTAATGGGCAGGGGCAGTGGCTACACCTTC.

The chain is built from TRBV29-1 and TRBJ2-3; D gene uncertain. The CDR3 has 9 residues. Trimming pared 6 bases from V and 5 bases from J, leaving 3 bases between. Germline V gene sequence: CDR1 SQVTM, CDR2 ANQGSEA. The CDR3 DNA reads TGCAGCGTCGGAGATACGCAGTATTTT. Protein sequence: CSVGDTQYF.

This rearrangement joins TRBV28 to TRBJ1-5; no firm D call. This CDR3 contains 14 residues. Germline V gene lookup returns CDR1 MDHEN and CDR2 SYDVKM. V dropped 2 bases and J dropped 5 bases, with 10 bases sitting between them. The DNA for the CDR3 is TGTGCCAGCAGTTTAGGAGGAGAGTATCAGCCCCAGCATTTT. This translates into CASSLGGEYQPQHF.

This clone appeared once. This rearrangement joins TRBV4-1 to TRBJ2-3, with D possibly matching TRBD2 (6 bases). V lost 0 bases and J 6 bases, leaving 10 bases between the germline ends. CDR1 and CDR2 (germline): MGHRA, YSYEKL. CDR3 size: 14 residues. CDR3 sequence (DNA): TGCGCCAGCAGCCAAGATTCGGGGGTTGATACGCAGTATTTT. Translating it yields CASSQDSGVDTQYF.

The chain uses TRBV9 and TRBJ2-1, with a possible D match to TRBD2 (5 bases). The germline V gene encodes CDR1 SGDLS and CDR2 YYNGEE. Trimming took off 0 bases at V and 0 bases at J, with 10 bases between the two ends. CDR3 size: 16 residues. As DNA, the CDR3 is TGTGCCAGCAGCGTAGCTGAAGGGAGCTCCTACAATGAGCAGTTCTTC. Protein product: CASSVAEGSSYNEQFF.

A few counts support this clone. The V gene is TRBV7-2, the J gene TRBJ2-2, with 8 nucleotides matching TRBD2. The CDR3 runs 15 residues. With 5 bases clipped from V and 7 bases from J, the junction kept 9 bases outside the gene matches. Germline loops: CDR1 SGHTA, CDR2 FQGNSA. CDR3 loop: CASSREGTAGGELFF. The CDR3 coding sequence is TGTGCCAGCAGCCGGGAGGGGACCGCGGGCGGGGAGCTGTTTTTT.

This chain connects TRBV28 to TRBJ1-2, with 7 nucleotides matching TRBD1. CDR1 and CDR2 (germline): MDHEN, SYDVKM. There are 12 residues in the CDR3. Trimming cost V 6 bases and J 2 bases; bases outside gene matches: 0. The CDR3 DNA is TGTGCCAGCAGGGACAGGAACTATGGCTACACCTTC. This codes for CASRDRNYGYTF.

J is TRBJ2-7 and V is TRBV5-4, with no clear D. Germline V gene data show CDR1 as SGHNT and CDR2 as YYREEE (reference sequence). The V gene lost 0 bases and the J gene lost 1 base, with 11 bases spanning the gap. This CDR3 spans 15 amino acids. The CDR3 sequence is CASSLDPGTSYEQYF. The CDR3 bases are TGTGCCAGCAGCTTGGACCCAGGTACGTCCTACGAGCAGTACTTC.

The J gene is TRBJ2-7, the V gene TRBV4-3; TRBD2 is a possible D gene (5 bases). Germline CDR1 LGHNA, CDR2 YSLEER. This CDR3 is built from 15 residues. V was shortened by 0 bases and J by 2 bases, with 11 bases between the two germline ends. CDR3 DNA: TGCGCCAGCAGCCAAGATCCCGGGGATCCCTACGAGCAGTACTTC. Translation gives CASSQDPGDPYEQYF.

Points on this clone: A junction end diverges from the germline sequence, so it may reflect a read error. The chain combines TRBV7-9 with TRBJ2-3; D is uncertain. Germline V gene sequence: CDR1 SEHNR, CDR2 FQNEAQ (reference sequence). The CDR3 consists of 14 residues. The CDR3 DNA reads as TGTTCCAGCAGCTTTCAACTACACACAGATACGCAGTATTTT. It translates to CSSSFQLHTDTQYF.

The chain has TRBV10-3 and TRBJ1-4; D gene uncertain. Looked up from germline, CDR1 is ENHRY and CDR2 is SYGVKD. V lost 8 bases to trimming and J lost 5 bases, with 12 bases between them. The CDR3 spans 13 residues. CDR3 protein: CAIGSRSNEKLFF. The CDR3 DNA is TGTGCCATCGGATCCAGGTCAAATGAAAAACTGTTTTTT.

The V gene is TRBV27, the J gene TRBJ2-7, with a possible D match to TRBD2 (6 bases). Between the trimmed V and J ends, which lost 3 bases and 7 bases, there was a span of 10 bases. The CDR3 loop spans 12 amino acids. CDR1 is MNHEY and CDR2 is SMNVEV in the germline V gene (reference sequence). DNA of the CDR3: TGTGCCAGCAGTTTCGTGGGGGGAGAGCAGTACTTC. It is translated as CASSFVGGEQYF.

V is TRBV11-1 and J is TRBJ2-7; possibly TRBD2 for D (6 bases). This CDR3 comprises 13 residues. Trimming pared 5 bases from V and 1 base from J, leaving 9 bases between. CDR1 is SGHAT, CDR2 FQDESV, per germline (reference sequence). The CDR3 region is CASSGTVSYEQYF. As DNA, the CDR3 is TGTGCCAGCAGCGGGACTGTTTCCTACGAGCAGTACTTC.

The chain recombines TRBV7-9 with TRBJ2-7; D may be TRBD1 (7 bases). V was shortened by 4 bases and J by 9 bases, with 13 bases between the two germline ends. The CDR3 is made up of 12 amino acids. Germline loops: CDR1 SEHNR, CDR2 FQNEAQ (reference sequence). The CDR3 DNA is TGTGCCAGCAGCTACGGGACAGCGGGGCAGTACTTC. Its translation is CASSYGTAGQYF. Drawing the rest from reference TRBV7-9 and TRBJ2-7, the complete variable domain is DTGVSQNPRHKITKRGQNVTFRCDPISEHNRLYWYRQTLGQGPEFLTYFQNEAQLEKSRLLSDRFSAERPKGSFSTLEIQRTEQGDSAMYLCASSYGTAGQYFGPGTRLTVT.

This sequence joins TRBV7-2 and TRBJ1-2; unclear D gene. This CDR3 is 13 amino acids long. V gave up 6 bases and J gave up 5 bases, with 13 bases separating them. Germline assignment: CDR1 SGHTA and CDR2 FQGNSA. This CDR3 is CASRFPSFYGYTF. The CDR3 nucleotides read TGTGCCAGCAGATTTCCGTCCTTTTATGGCTACACCTTC.

This chain joins TRBV27 and TRBJ2-2, with a weak D call TRBD2 (5 bases). In germline, CDR1 is MNHEY, CDR2 SMNVEV (reference sequence). Trimming took off 9 bases at V and 3 bases at J, with 8 bases between the two ends. The CDR3 consists of 12 residues. The CDR3 here is CASGADTGELFF. The CDR3 region has the DNA TGTGCCAGTGGAGCGGACACCGGGGAGCTGTTTTTT.

As regards this clone: A read error may produce the germline difference seen at one junction end. The chain has TRBV7-7 and TRBJ2-7; maybe TRBD2 (6 bases). Germline lookup yields CDR1 SSHAT and CDR2 FNYEAQ (reference sequence). This CDR3 spans 13 amino acids. CDR3 residues: CASSRGSAYEQYF. CDR3 nucleotides: TGTGCTAGCAGCCGGGGGAGCGCGTACGAGCAGTACTTC.

The chain carries TRBV2 and TRBJ2-7; 15 nucleotides agree with TRBD2. There are 17 residues in the CDR3. V dropped 11 bases and J dropped 2; count of bases not matched to a gene: 13. From germline, CDR1 is SNHLY and CDR2 FYNNEI. CDR3 sequence (DNA): TGTGCCGTAACCGGGACTAGCGGGAGGCTTGAGACCTACGAGCAGTACTTC. This sequence encodes CAVTGTSGRLETYEQYF. Variable domain in full (rest from reference TRBV2 and TRBJ2-7): EPEVTQTPSHQVTQMGQEVILRCVPISNHLYFYWYRQILGQKVEFLVSFYNNEISEKSEIFDDQFSVERPDGSNFTLKIRSTKLEDSAMYFCAVTGTSGRLETYEQYFGPGTRLTVT.

J is TRBJ2-7 and V is TRBV27, with 9 bases lining up with TRBD1. Trimming cost V 6 bases and J 1 base; bases outside gene matches: 7. Looked up from germline, CDR1 is MNHEY and CDR2 is SMNVEV (reference sequence). This CDR3 is built from 15 residues. The CDR3 region is CASSPGTGTSYEQYF. The CDR3, as DNA: TGTGCCAGCAGCCCCGGGACAGGGACATCCTACGAGCAGTACTTC.

The V call is TRBV27, the J call TRBJ1-5; no clear D. V lost 2 bases and J lost 2, with 10 bases in between. The CDR3 has 15 amino acids. Germline V CDR1 and CDR2: MNHEY, SMNVEV (reference sequence). CDR3 bases: TGTGCCAGCAGTTTAGGAGGGTACGGCAATCAGCCCCAGCATTTT. It translates to CASSLGGYGNQPQHF.

This rearrangement joins TRBV6-5 to TRBJ1-2; D is uncertain. The CDR3 consists of 13 residues. CDR1 MNHEY and CDR2 SVGAGI come from the germline V gene. V shed 10 bases and J shed 0 bases, with 12 bases lying between them. CDR3 in DNA: TGTGCCACCCGATACGCAGCTAACTATGGCTACACCTTC. It yields the protein CATRYAANYGYTF.